The clone carrying this T cell receptor beta chain was seen many times. The antigen is unknown. The entry originates in a study of regulatory T cells in long-lasting Graves disease. Study-level findings and limits: More public clonotypes were shared by persistent patients (2,741) than by new patients (around 990). Sampling was limited to peripheral blood rather than thyroid tissue.

Time point specified: newly diagnosed GD, antithyroid drugs for less than 3 months. With RNA extracted from PBMCs as input, the TCR library was made. The trim removed 4 bases at V and 4 bases at J, leaving 9 bases unmatched. The CDR3 spans 15 residues. Germline CDR1 is DFQATT and CDR2 is SNEGSKA (reference sequence). Arm-PCR of CDR3 regions and iRepertoire HTBI primers were used to build TCR beta libraries. TCRdb analysed the multiplex PCR reads with MiXCR anew, one entry per CDR3 protein. Of 500,000 or so distinct CDR3 sequences in the sample, around 16% are singletons; the top ten hold 9.5% to 15%. The same specimen was also included in a second study, on T cells in Graves' hyperthyroidism and ophthalmopathy. From that study: First-round RT-PCR with HTBI primers amplified the TCR CDR3 region.

The source of this sequence is a man aged 35-49 years with Graves disease. Source: peripheral blood mononuclear cells (PBMCs), taken at new diagnosis, from a patient treated with antithyroid drugs. This chain joins TRBV20-1 and TRBJ2-5; TRBD1 agrees at 10 bases. This CDR3 reads CSATGTGVNGETQYF. CDR3 in DNA: TGCAGTGCTACCGGGACAGGGGTAAATGGAGAGACCCAGTACTTC.